Presented here are 12 T cell receptor beta chains from one specimen sequenced in a study of T cell responses to AZD1222 COVID-19 vaccine. Data came from immunoSEQ multiplex PCR; TCRdb stores just in-frame clones and leaves some out. The sample lists approximately 170,000 clones, just over 85% seen once, with more than 9% in the top ten. Source: peripheral blood, taken 28 days after the second AZD1222 dose. The receptors derive from an adult who received the AZD1222 COVID-19 vaccine.

The chain joins TRBV25-1 to TRBJ1-4; 7 bases line up with TRBD1. CDR1 and CDR2 (germline): MGHDK, SYGVNS. V shed 8 bases, J shed 14 bases, and the junction held 14 bases outside the gene matches. The CDR3 has 13 amino acids. The CDR3 sequence is CASEGQHRPWLFF. The CDR3 DNA is TGTGCCAGCGAGGGACAGCACCGACCGTGGCTGTTTTTT.

This chain links TRBV7-2 with TRBJ2-1; TRBD2 matches 12 bases. The CDR3 consists of 16 residues. Germline CDR1 reads SGHTA; CDR2 reads FQGNSA. Unmatched junction bases numbered 6, after V lost 5 bases and J lost 4 bases. This CDR3 reads CASSALAGGPYNEQFF. The CDR3 bases are TGTGCCAGCAGCGCACTAGCGGGGGGACCTTACAATGAGCAGTTCTTC.

The rearrangement links TRBV5-8 to TRBJ2-1; D might be TRBD1 (6 bases). The CDR3 is made up of 15 amino acids. V dropped 4 bases and J dropped 0 bases, with 11 bases sitting between them. Germline-derived CDR1 and CDR2 are SGHTS and YDEGEE. CDR3 bases: TGTGCCAGCAGCCTCCAAGGGGGCTCCTACAATGAGCAGTTCTTC. Its protein product is CASSLQGGSYNEQFF.

The rearrangement joins TRBV19 to TRBJ1-5; 7 nucleotides agree with TRBD1. The ends lost 3 bases at V and 3 bases at J; junction bases unmatched: 2. In germline, CDR1 is LNHDA, CDR2 SQIVND (reference sequence). This CDR3 is built from 14 residues. The CDR3 sequence is CASSMDRNNQPQHF. The CDR3 coding sequence is TGTGCCAGTAGTATGGACAGGAACAATCAGCCCCAGCATTTT.

The rearrangement links TRBV19 to TRBJ2-2; 8 bases fit TRBD1. The CDR3 length is 14 residues. CDR1 and CDR2 (germline): LNHDA, SQIVND (reference sequence). The V segment lost 10 bases and the J segment 1 base; nucleotides outside the gene matches: 5. CDR3 bases: TGTGCCACTCTGACAGGGGAGAACACCGGGGAGCTGTTTTTT. It encodes CATLTGENTGELFF.

DNA for the CDR3: TGTGCCAGCAGCTTATCTCGCGGGGGGGCTGGAGGCTACAATGAGCAGTTCTTC. Translation: CASSLSRGGAGGYNEQFF. The chain carries TRBV7-3 and TRBJ2-1; 9 bases fit TRBD2. CDR1 and CDR2 (germline): SGHTA, FQGTGA. The V gene end was trimmed by 2 bases and the J gene end by 3 bases; junction bases not matched to a gene: 11. This CDR3 comprises 18 residues.

This clone was recorded a few times. The V and J genes are TRBV10-3 and TRBJ1-2; TRBD1 matches at 8 bases. The CDR3 covers 18 residues. Unmatched junction bases numbered 14, after V lost 4 bases and J lost 1 base. Looked up from germline, CDR1 is ENHRY and CDR2 is SYGVKD. The CDR3, as DNA: TGTGCCATCAGTGGCCCCCCGCGGGACAGGAGATTTAACTATGGCTACACCTTC. It yields the protein CAISGPPRDRRFNYGYTF.

Points on this clone: Other DNA sequences in this specimen translate into the identical CDR3. The genes are TRBV6-5 and TRBJ1-1, with unresolved D. Germline CDR1 MNHEY, CDR2 SVGAGI. Deletions cut 7 bases from V and 1 base from J, with 4 bases between. The CDR3 is 11 residues long. The CDR3 region is CASTRNTEAFF. DNA of the CDR3: TGTGCCAGCACCAGGAACACTGAAGCTTTCTTT.

This chain joins TRBV7-9 and TRBJ2-7; 8 bases line up with TRBD1. This CDR3 spans 14 amino acids. J lost 5 bases, V lost 7 bases, and 10 bases had no gene match. Per the germline V gene, CDR1 is SEHNR and CDR2 is FQNEAQ (reference sequence). The CDR3 spells CASTQGDRTHEQYF. The CDR3 DNA reads TGTGCCAGCACCCAGGGGGACAGGACCCACGAGCAGTACTTC.

CDR3 coding DNA: TGCGCCAGCAGCTACCGGCCAACGAAAGGGAATCAGCCCCAGCATTTT. Protein: CASSYRPTKGNQPQHF. V is TRBV5-1 and J is TRBJ1-5; D gene ambiguous. This CDR3 region has 16 residues. V dropped 3 bases and J dropped 4 bases, with 17 bases sitting between them. Germline values: CDR1 SGHRS, CDR2 YFSETQ. Supplemented by reference TRBV5-1 and TRBJ1-5, the full variable domain reads KAGVTQTPRYLIKTRGQQVTLSCSPISGHRSVSWYQQTPGQGLQFLFEYFSETQRNKGNFPGRFSGRQFSNSRSEMNVSTLELGDSALYLCASSYRPTKGNQPQHFGDGTRLSIL.

V usage is TRBV12-5 and J usage is TRBJ2-2; 12 positions agree with TRBD2. Germline values: CDR1 LGHNT, CDR2 FRNRAP. The length of the CDR3 is 22 residues. J gave up 1 base and V 1 base, and 16 bases lay outside the gene matches. The CDR3 sequence is CASGLAGSRGLAGLLNTGELFF. In DNA form, the CDR3 reads TGTGCTAGTGGTTTGGCCGGTAGTAGAGGACTAGCGGGGTTACTGAACACCGGGGAGCTGTTTTTT. Complete variable domain (other parts from reference TRBV12-5 and TRBJ2-2): DARVTQTPRHKVTEMGQEVTMRCQPILGHNTVFWYRQTMMQGLELLAYFRNRAPLDDSGMPKDRFSAEMPDATLATLKIQPSEPRDSAVYFCASGLAGSRGLAGLLNTGELFFGEGSRLTVL.

The chain recombines TRBV20-1 with TRBJ2-7, with 16 bases fitting TRBD2. The CDR3 length is 16 residues. V gave up 3 bases and J gave up 7 bases; unmatched junction bases: 9. Germline V lookup: CDR1 DFQATT, CDR2 SNEGSKA (reference sequence). CDR3 sequence: CSASTGTSGGAREQYF. The CDR3 DNA reads TGCAGTGCTAGTACCGGGACTAGCGGGGGGGCGAGAGAGCAGTACTTC.